The 23 T cell receptor beta chains presented below share a single source sample, sequenced in a study of blood T cell repertoires in COVID-19. Assay: immunoSEQ multiplex PCR; the TCRdb copy retains only in-frame clones and omits some. The sample lists around 220,000 clones; 80% to 90% were seen once. Material: peripheral blood. The source of these receptors is a woman at least 80 years old with acute or convalescent COVID-19.

This sequence joins TRBV30 and TRBJ1-5; 10 positions agree with TRBD1. The V gene end was trimmed by 2 bases and the J gene end by 2 bases; junction bases not matched to a gene: 9. Per germline, CDR1 GTSNPN and CDR2 SVGIG (reference sequence). The CDR3 has 17 residues. CDR3 protein: CAWSRTGGGYGNQPQHF. Here the CDR3 DNA reads TGTGCCTGGAGTCGGACAGGGGGGGGATACGGCAATCAGCCCCAGCATTTT.

The chain couples TRBV5-1 to TRBJ1-2, with TRBD1 matching 7 bases. The V gene's germline CDR1 is SGHRS and CDR2 YFSETQ. The CDR3 loop spans 16 amino acids. The V gene end was trimmed by 4 bases and the J gene end by 3 bases; junction bases not matched to a gene: 12. The CDR3 DNA reads TGCGCCAGCAGCCTAGATGACAGGGCCTCGGACTATGGCTACACCTTC. This encodes CASSLDDRASDYGYTF.

The chain couples TRBV13 to TRBJ2-1; 10 positions match TRBD2. CDR3 length: 20 amino acids. Germline CDR1 and CDR2: PRHDT and FYEKMQ (reference sequence). J lost 0 bases, V lost 2 bases, and 13 bases had no gene match. CDR3 sequence reads: CASSLKALAGALSSYNEQFF. The CDR3 DNA sequence: TGTGCCAGCAGCTTAAAGGCCCTAGCGGGGGCCCTGAGCTCCTACAATGAGCAGTTCTTC. Looking up the rest from reference TRBV13 and TRBJ2-1 gives the full variable domain: AAGVIQSPRHLIKEKRETATLKCYPIPRHDTVYWYQQGPGQDPQFLISFYEKMQSDKGSIPDRFSAQQFSDYHSELNMSSLELGDSALYFCASSLKALAGALSSYNEQFFGPGTRLTVL.

CDR3 region: CASSLRTGANNEKLFF. CDR3 nucleotide sequence: TGTGCCAGCAGTTTACGGACAGGAGCCAATAATGAAAAACTGTTTTTT. The chain employs TRBV27 and TRBJ1-4, with 7 bases that match TRBD1. The CDR3 runs 16 residues. Germline V CDR1 and CDR2: MNHEY, SMNVEV (reference sequence). V shed 2 bases, J shed 4 bases, and the junction held 7 bases outside the gene matches.

This clone was found a few times. This sequence joins TRBV6-2 or TRBV6-3 and TRBJ2-7, with D uncertain. V lost 5 bases and J 2 bases, leaving 4 bases between the germline ends. CDR3 length equals 11 residues. Germline CDR1 reads MNHEY; CDR2 reads SVGEGT. CDR3 in DNA: TGTGCCAGCAGTCGCGCCTACGAGCAGTACTTC. Translated: CASSRAYEQYF.

This clone was seen a single time. The rearrangement uses TRBV7-2 and TRBJ2-1; 11 positions match TRBD2. The CDR3 runs 15 residues. V shed 2 bases and J 6 bases; nucleotides not matched to a gene: 3. CDR1 SGHTA and CDR2 FQGNSA come from the germline V gene. The CDR3 spells CASSLRSGGANEQFF. CDR3 DNA: TGTGCCAGCAGCTTACGTAGCGGGGGGGCCAATGAGCAGTTCTTC.

This clone was found a few times. The V call is TRBV5-1, the J call TRBJ2-1; D is possibly TRBD1 (6 bases). V lost 3 bases, J lost 10 bases, and 14 bases lay in between. This CDR3 is built from 13 residues. The germline V gene has CDR1 SGHRS and CDR2 YFSETQ. For the CDR3, the DNA is TGCGCCAGCAGCTCCCCTACAGGGAACGAGCAGTTCTTC. It is translated as CASSSPTGNEQFF.

The genes are TRBV5-1 and TRBJ2-7, with 11 bases that match TRBD2. V shed 1 base and J 4 bases; nucleotides not matched to a gene: 7. The CDR3 is 16 amino acids. Per germline, CDR1 SGHRS and CDR2 YFSETQ. CDR3 nucleotide sequence: TGCGCCAGCAGCTTGACTAGCGGGAGATCTCAATACGAGCAGTACTTC. Its translation: CASSLTSGRSQYEQYF.

J is TRBJ1-4 and V is TRBV25-1; 7 nucleotides line up with TRBD1. The CDR3 spans 13 residues. V was pared by 3 bases and J by 7 bases, with 2 bases of the junction left unmatched. Germline V lookup: CDR1 MGHDK, CDR2 SYGVNS. The CDR3 bases are TGTGCCAGCAGTGAGGGACAGATTGAAAAACTGTTTTTT. As protein: CASSEGQIEKLFF.

CDR3: CATSPPRASGANVLTF. CDR3 in DNA: TGTGCCACCAGCCCTCCCAGGGCCTCTGGGGCCAACGTCCTGACTTTC. The gene calls are TRBV15 and TRBJ2-6; a possible D gene is TRBD1 (5 bases). Germline-derived CDR1 and CDR2 are LNHNV and YYDKDF (reference sequence). V lost 5 bases to trimming and J lost 0 bases, with 11 bases between them. CDR3 length: 16 amino acids.

About this clone itself: A junction end diverges from the germline sequence, so it may reflect a read error. The V call is TRBV7-7, the J call TRBJ2-5; weak D call: TRBD2 (6 bases). This CDR3 is 13 amino acids long. CDR1 is SSHAT, CDR2 FNYEAQ, per germline (reference sequence). The CDR3 nucleotides are TGTGCTAGCAGCCCCCCGGGGAGGGAGACCCAGTACTTC. The encoded protein is CASSPPGRETQYF.

CDR3 in amino acids: CASRRLEGYEQYF. The CDR3 DNA reads TGTGCCAGCAGGCGGTTAGAAGGATACGAGCAGTACTTC. The chain uses TRBV27 and TRBJ2-7; D not certain. Germline V gene lookup returns CDR1 MNHEY and CDR2 SMNVEV (reference sequence). This CDR3 is 13 amino acids long. V lost 6 bases to trimming and J lost 4 bases, with 13 bases between them.

The rearrangement uses TRBV7-2 and TRBJ1-3, with D unclear. The germline V and J ends were trimmed by 4 bases and 0 bases, with 13 bases remaining between them. Looked up from germline, CDR1 is SGHTA and CDR2 is FQGNSA. The CDR3 has 16 amino acids. The CDR3 loop reads CASSSGEAVSGNTIYF. CDR3 bases: TGTGCCAGCAGCTCCGGGGAGGCAGTCTCTGGAAACACCATATATTTT.

This clone was found a few times. The chain joins TRBV19 to TRBJ2-3, with a weak D call TRBD2 (5 bases). Trimming took off 1 base at V and 3 bases at J, with 11 bases between the two ends. There are 15 residues in the CDR3. Germline assignment: CDR1 LNHDA and CDR2 SQIVND (reference sequence). The CDR3 is CASSIAPRGTDTQYF. The CDR3 nucleotides are TGTGCCAGTAGTATAGCTCCAAGAGGGACAGATACGCAGTATTTT.

This clone was found a few times. This sample also contains other DNA sequences that code for the same CDR3. J is TRBJ1-6 and V is TRBV5-1, with D perhaps TRBD1 (5 bases). Germline lookup yields CDR1 SGHRS and CDR2 YFSETQ. V was cut by 0 bases and J by 7 bases, with 11 bases left in between. This CDR3 is 15 amino acids long. CDR3: CASSLAGGGNSPLHF. In DNA form, the CDR3 reads TGCGCCAGCAGCTTGGCTGGGGGGGGGAATTCACCCCTCCACTTT.

The rearrangement joins TRBV7-2 to TRBJ1-2; 10 nucleotides match TRBD1. Germline CDR1 is SGHTA and CDR2 is FQGNSA. The CDR3 runs 16 residues. V was clipped by 1 base and J by 0 bases; unmatched bases: 2. The CDR3 region has the DNA TGTGCCAGCAGCTTAGGGGGGACAGGGGCTAACTATGGCTACACCTTC. This codes for CASSLGGTGANYGYTF.

The CDR3 DNA sequence: TGTGCCAGTAGGGACAGGGGAAATGGAAACACCATATATTTT. As protein: CASRDRGNGNTIYF. V is TRBV19 and J is TRBJ1-3; 9 bases align to TRBD1. Germline trimming cut 6 bases from V and 3 bases from J; bases unmatched to any gene: 3. The length of the CDR3 is 14 residues. Germline assignment: CDR1 LNHDA and CDR2 SQIVND (reference sequence).

The chain links TRBV10-3 to TRBJ1-4; 8 bases agree with TRBD1. This CDR3 is built from 15 residues. Germline-derived CDR1 and CDR2 are ENHRY and SYGVKD. The V gene end was trimmed by 6 bases and the J gene end by 2 bases; junction bases not matched to a gene: 5. The CDR3 DNA follows: TGTGCCATCAGACAGGGGGTAGGGACTAATGAAAAACTGTTTTTT. Its protein is CAIRQGVGTNEKLFF.

Here the CDR3 reads CASSRAGGTAQTYEQYF. The CDR3 DNA reads as TGTGCCAGCAGCCGGGCGGGGGGGACAGCTCAAACATACGAGCAGTACTTC. The chain couples TRBV2 to TRBJ2-7; 9 positions match TRBD2. J gave up 4 bases and V 6 bases, and 16 bases lay outside the gene matches. CDR3 length: 17 residues. CDR1 and CDR2 from the germline V gene are SNHLY and FYNNEI. Together with reference TRBV2 and TRBJ2-7, the CDR3 gives the full variable domain: EPEVTQTPSHQVTQMGQEVILRCVPISNHLYFYWYRQILGQKVEFLVSFYNNEISEKSEIFDDQFSVERPDGSNFTLKIRSTKLEDSAMYFCASSRAGGTAQTYEQYFGPGTRLTVT.

The chain couples TRBV7-5 to TRBJ1-1; the D call of TRBD1 is as the table states it, not checked on the DNA. TRBV7-5 is a pseudogene locus. This CDR3 is built from 10 residues. Here the CDR3 reads CARGNTEAFF. DNA for the CDR3: TGTGCCAGAGGCAACACTGAAGCTTTCTTT.

The V and J genes are TRBV7-6 and TRBJ2-2; TRBD1 might be the D (6 bases). This CDR3 spans 14 amino acids. V was trimmed by 8 bases and J by 3 bases, leaving 13 bases between them. Germline CDR1 SGHVS, CDR2 FNYEAQ. This CDR3 reads CASGQTSYTGELFF. In DNA form, the CDR3 reads TGTGCCAGCGGACAGACCTCCTACACCGGGGAGCTGTTTTTT.

This clone was observed a handful of times. The chain has TRBV6-5 and TRBJ2-7; no clear D. Trimming shortened V by 10 bases and J by 4 bases, and 14 bases separated the two germline ends. The CDR3 loop spans 12 amino acids. Germline values: CDR1 MNHEY, CDR2 SVGAGI. Written as DNA, the CDR3 is TGTGCCACCTCTAGTACACGTTACGAGCAGTACTTC. Translated: CATSSTRYEQYF.

The chain uses TRBV6-5 and TRBJ2-7; 8 nucleotides align to TRBD1. V shed 5 bases, J shed 0 bases, and the junction held 3 bases outside the gene matches. The CDR3 runs 14 residues. Germline V gene sequence: CDR1 MNHEY, CDR2 SVGAGI. CDR3 DNA sequence: TGTGCCAGCAGTCGGGACAGGAGCTCCTACGAGCAGTACTTC. Amino acid sequence: CASSRDRSSYEQYF.